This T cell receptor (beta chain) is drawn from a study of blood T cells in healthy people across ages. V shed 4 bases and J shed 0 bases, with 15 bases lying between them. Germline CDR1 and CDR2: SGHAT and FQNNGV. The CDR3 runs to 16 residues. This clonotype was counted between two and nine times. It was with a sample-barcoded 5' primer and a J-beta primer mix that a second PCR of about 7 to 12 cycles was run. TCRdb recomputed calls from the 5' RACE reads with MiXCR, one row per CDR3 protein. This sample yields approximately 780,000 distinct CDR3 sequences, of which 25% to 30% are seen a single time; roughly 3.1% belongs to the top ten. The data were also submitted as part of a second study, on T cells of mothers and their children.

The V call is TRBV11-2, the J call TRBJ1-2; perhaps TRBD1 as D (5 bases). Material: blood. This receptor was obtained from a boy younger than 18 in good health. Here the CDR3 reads CASSSILRQTNYGYTF. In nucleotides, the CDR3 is TGTGCCAGCAGCTCTATCCTCCGACAGACTAACTATGGCTACACCTTC.